Each of the 10 T cell receptor beta chains below was sequenced from the same sample in a study of radiotherapy plus CTLA-4 blockade in lung cancer. The repertoire was sequenced with immunoSEQ multiplex PCR; TCRdb's copy has only in-frame clones and lacks some. This sample has approximately 94,000 clones, with approximately 78% found just once. The sequenced sample was peripheral blood, obtained from a patient treated with radiotherapy plus ipilimumab. All receptors come from a human donor with non-small cell lung cancer that progressed on radiotherapy plus ipilimumab.

This rearrangement joins TRBV7-6 to TRBJ2-7; 10 bases match TRBD1. Germline V CDR1 and CDR2: SGHVS, FNYEAQ. V trimming: 1 base; J trimming: 4 bases; junction bases outside the gene matches: 4. The CDR3 is made up of 15 amino acids. Written as DNA, the CDR3 is TGTGCCAGCAGCTTAGGGACAGGGGGAATATACGAGCAGTACTTC. It translates to CASSLGTGGIYEQYF.

V is TRBV2 and J is TRBJ2-2; 7 bases map to TRBD2. V shed 9 bases and J 4 bases; nucleotides not matched to a gene: 8. The CDR3 is 14 residues long. Germline values: CDR1 SNHLY, CDR2 FYNNEI. CDR3 sequence reads: CASKGGVVTGELFF. CDR3 nucleotide sequence: TGTGCCAGTAAGGGAGGGGTCGTCACCGGGGAGCTGTTTTTT.

The rearrangement joins TRBV5-1 to TRBJ2-5; D ambiguous. Germline V gives CDR1 SGHRS, CDR2 YFSETQ. The CDR3 extends over 16 amino acids. The V end lost 0 bases, the J end lost 4 bases, and 16 bases lay between the germline ends. In DNA, the CDR3 is TGCGCCAGCAGCTTGGCTGATATAGGGTGGGGAGAGACCCAGTACTTC. Its translation is CASSLADIGWGETQYF. The full variable domain, rest sourced from reference TRBV5-1 and TRBJ2-5, is KAGVTQTPRYLIKTRGQQVTLSCSPISGHRSVSWYQQTPGQGLQFLFEYFSETQRNKGNFPGRFSGRQFSNSRSEMNVSTLELGDSALYLCASSLADIGWGETQYFGPGTRLLVL.

The genes are TRBV4-1 and TRBJ2-1; 8 nucleotides match TRBD2. Germline V lookup: CDR1 MGHRA, CDR2 YSYEKL. The CDR3 runs 15 residues. J gave up 9 bases and V 0 bases, and 7 bases lay outside the gene matches. The CDR3 here is CASSQDPGLVGEQFF. CDR3 nucleotide sequence: TGCGCCAGCAGCCAAGATCCGGGACTAGTGGGTGAGCAGTTCTTC.

This chain connects TRBV29-1 to TRBJ2-3; no reliable D call. V lost 4 bases, J lost 4 bases, and 12 bases lay in between. CDR3 length: 13 amino acids. Germline lookup yields CDR1 SQVTM and CDR2 ANQGSEA. The CDR3 nucleotides read TGCAGCGTTGTTAGACTTTCGGCAGATACGCAGTATTTT. It encodes CSVVRLSADTQYF.

As concerns this clone: Sequence at one end of the junction differs from germline and may be a read error. CDR3 DNA sequence: TGCGTCAGCAGCTTGGGCCCAGGGGGCGGCTACGAGCAGTACTTC. This codes for CVSSLGPGGGYEQYF. V and J are TRBV5-1 and TRBJ2-7; 8 nucleotides align to TRBD1. Germline-derived CDR1 and CDR2 are SGHRS and YFSETQ. The CDR3 is made up of 15 amino acids.

J is TRBJ2-1 and V is TRBV29-1; D not certain. This CDR3 region has 12 residues. Between the trimmed V and J ends, which lost 5 bases and 4 bases, there was a span of 9 bases. The germline gives CDR1 SQVTM, CDR2 ANQGSEA. Here the CDR3 DNA reads TGCAGCGTTTCCTACGGATACAATGAGCAGTTCTTC. Translated: CSVSYGYNEQFF.

This chain uses TRBV4-1 with TRBJ2-3, with D hard to call. The CDR3 sequence is 12 residues long. The V gene's germline CDR1 is MGHRA and CDR2 YSYEKL. The V gene lost 0 bases and the J gene lost 4 bases, with 2 bases spanning the gap. CDR3 sequence (DNA): TGCGCCAGCAGCCAAGATTCAGATACGCAGTATTTT. Its protein is CASSQDSDTQYF.

V and J are TRBV4-1 and TRBJ1-2; D call uncertain. Between the trimmed V and J ends, which lost 6 bases and 4 bases, there was a span of 15 bases. The CDR3 is made up of 14 amino acids. Looked up from germline, CDR1 is MGHRA and CDR2 is YSYEKL. CDR3 sequence: CASSPVTPLYGYTF. As DNA, the CDR3 is TGCGCCAGCAGTCCTGTGACACCCCTCTATGGCTACACCTTC.

The J gene is TRBJ2-1, the V gene TRBV15; D gene unclear. CDR3 length: 17 residues. Trimming took off 0 bases at V and 0 bases at J, with 12 bases between the two ends. The germline CDR1 and CDR2 sequences are LNHNV and YYDKDF (reference sequence). CDR3 nucleotide sequence: TGTGCCACCAGCAGAGATGCGGCGGTGAGCTCCTACAATGAGCAGTTCTTC. Translated, it gives CATSRDAAVSSYNEQFF.